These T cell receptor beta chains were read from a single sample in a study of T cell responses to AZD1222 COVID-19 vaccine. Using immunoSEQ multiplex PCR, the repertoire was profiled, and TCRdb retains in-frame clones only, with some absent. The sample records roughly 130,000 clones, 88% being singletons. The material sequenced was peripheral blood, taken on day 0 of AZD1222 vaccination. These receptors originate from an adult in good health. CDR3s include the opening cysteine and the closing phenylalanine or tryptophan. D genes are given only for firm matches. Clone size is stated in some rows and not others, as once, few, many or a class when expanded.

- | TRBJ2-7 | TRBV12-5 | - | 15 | TGTGCTAGTGGTTTGGTATTTCGGAGCTCCTACGAGCAGTACTTC | CASGLVFRSSYEQYF
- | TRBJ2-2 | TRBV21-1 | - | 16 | TGTGCCAGCAGCAAAGCTAAGAATCCGAACACCGGGGAGCTGTTTTTT | CASSKAKNPNTGELFF
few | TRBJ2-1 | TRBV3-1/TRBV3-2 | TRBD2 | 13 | TGTGCCAGCAGCCGGACTAGCGGGGTTGAGCAGTTCTTC | CASSRTSGVEQFF
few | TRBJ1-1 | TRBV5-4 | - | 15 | TGTGCCAGCAGCTTGACCGAACAGCTGAACACTGAAGCTTTCTTT | CASSLTEQLNTEAFF
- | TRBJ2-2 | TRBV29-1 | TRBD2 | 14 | TGCAGCGTTGAGTCGGTAGCGGGCACCGGGGAGCTGTTTTTT | CSVESVAGTGELFF
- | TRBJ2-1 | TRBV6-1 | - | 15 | TGTGCCAGCAGTGAAGTTTGGGCAGAATACAATGAGCAGTTCTTC | CASSEVWAEYNEQFF
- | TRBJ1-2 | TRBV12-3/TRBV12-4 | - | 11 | TGTGCCAGCACCAGGGTGGGTGGCTACACCTTC | CASTRVGGYTF
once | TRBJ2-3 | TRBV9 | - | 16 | TGTGCCAGCAGCGTAGGTCGGGGGCCAGCCCAAGATACGCAGTATTTT | CASSVGRGPAQDTQYF
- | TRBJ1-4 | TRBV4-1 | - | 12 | TGCGCCAGCTCTCAGGTGGTTGAAAAACTGTTTTTT | CASSQVVEKLFF
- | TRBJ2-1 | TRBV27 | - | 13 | TGTGCCAGCAGTTTATGGGGAGGTTATGAGCAGTTCTTC | CASSLWGGYEQFF
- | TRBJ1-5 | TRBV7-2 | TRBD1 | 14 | TGTGCCAGCAGCAGGGGACAGTCGGTTGGGCCCCAGCATTTT | CASSRGQSVGPQHF
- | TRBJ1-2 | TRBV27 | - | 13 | TGTGCCAGCAGTCCCCAGCCCAACTATGGCTACACCTTC | CASSPQPNYGYTF
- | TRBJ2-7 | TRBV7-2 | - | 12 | TGTGCCAGCAGCTTTTGGTCGGTTCCGCAGTACTTC | CASSFWSVPQYF
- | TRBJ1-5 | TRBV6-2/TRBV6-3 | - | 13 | TGTGCCAGCAGTTTAACAGGGCATCAGCCCCAGCATTTT | CASSLTGHQPQHF
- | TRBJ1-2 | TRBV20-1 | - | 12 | TGCAGTGCTAGTGAGGAGGGCTATGGCTACACCTTC | CSASEEGYGYTF
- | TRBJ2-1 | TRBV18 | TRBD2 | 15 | TGTGCCAGCTCAAATTCTAGCGGGAGGGCGAATGAGCAGTTCTTC | CASSNSSGRANEQFF
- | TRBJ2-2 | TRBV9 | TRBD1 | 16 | TGTGCCAGCAGCGTTGGGCAGGGGGCGCCCCCCGGGGAGCTGTTTTTT | CASSVGQGAPPGELFF
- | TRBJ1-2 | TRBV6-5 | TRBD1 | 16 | TGTGCCAGCAGTTATTTGGGCGTGGGACAGGGAGCTGGCTACACCTTC | CASSYLGVGQGAGYTF
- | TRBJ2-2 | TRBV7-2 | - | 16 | TGTGCCAGCAGCTCTAGTTCCGGAGCGAACACCGGGGAGCTGTTTTTT | CASSSSSGANTGELFF
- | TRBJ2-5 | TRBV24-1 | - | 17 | TGTGCCACCAGTGACGGGGCGGCGGCAGGGGGGGGAGAGACCCAGTACTTC | CATSDGAAAGGGETQYF
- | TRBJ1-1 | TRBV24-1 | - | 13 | TGTGCCACCAGTGAGGGGGGGAACACTGAAGCTTTCTTT | CATSEGGNTEAFF
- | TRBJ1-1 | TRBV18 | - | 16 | TGTGCCAGCTCACCGAGGGAAAAACAGCAGAACACTGAAGCTTTCTTT | CASSPREKQQNTEAFF
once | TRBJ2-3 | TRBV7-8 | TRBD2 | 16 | TGTGCCAGCAGCCCACCCCGCGGGAGGACTCCAGATACGCAGTATTTT | CASSPPRGRTPDTQYF
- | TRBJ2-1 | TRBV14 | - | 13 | TGTGCCAGCAGCCAAGATCTTGTCCAGGAGCAGTTCTTC | CASSQDLVQEQFF
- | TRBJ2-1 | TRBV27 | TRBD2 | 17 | TGTGCCAGCAGTCCTCGGACTAGCGGGAGGTCCTACAATGAGCAGTTCTTC | CASSPRTSGRSYNEQFF